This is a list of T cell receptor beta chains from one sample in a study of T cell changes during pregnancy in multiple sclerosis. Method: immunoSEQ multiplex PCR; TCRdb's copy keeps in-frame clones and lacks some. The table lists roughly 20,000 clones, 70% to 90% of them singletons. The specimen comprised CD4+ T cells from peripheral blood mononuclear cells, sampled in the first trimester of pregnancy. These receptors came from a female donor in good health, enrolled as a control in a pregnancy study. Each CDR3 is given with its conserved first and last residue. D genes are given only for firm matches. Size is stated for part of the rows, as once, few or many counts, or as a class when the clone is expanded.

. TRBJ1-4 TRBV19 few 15 CASSIARGTNEKLFF TGTGCCAGTAGTATCGCAAGGGGAACTAATGAAAAACTGTTTTTT
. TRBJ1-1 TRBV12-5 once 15 CASGLGGARNTEAFF TGTGCTAGTGGTTTAGGGGGGGCGAGGAACACTGAAGCTTTCTTT
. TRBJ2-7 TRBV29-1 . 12 CSVLAGYYEQYF TGCAGCGTTCTGGCAGGCTACTACGAGCAGTACTTC
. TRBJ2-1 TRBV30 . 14 CAWSALGAYNEQFF TGTGCCTGGAGTGCCCTAGGGGCCTACAATGAGCAGTTCTTC
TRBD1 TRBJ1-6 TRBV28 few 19 CASSLYIQRRDRDNSPLHF TGTGCCAGCAGTTTATATATCCAACGTAGGGACAGGGATAATTCACCCCTCCACTTT
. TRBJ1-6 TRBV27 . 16 CASSTPARVRNSPLHF TGTGCCAGCAGTACCCCCGCGAGGGTTCGTAATTCACCCCTCCACTTT
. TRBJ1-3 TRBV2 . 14 CASSEGRGAHTIYF TGTGCCAGCAGTGAGGGACGCGGGGCGCACACCATATATTTT
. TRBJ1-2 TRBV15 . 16 CATSRDEGPGGYGYTF TGTGCCACCAGCAGAGATGAAGGACCGGGGGGCTATGGCTACACCTTC
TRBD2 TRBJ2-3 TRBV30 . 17 CAWSVLGLAGSTDTQYF TGTGCCTGGAGTGTACTGGGGCTAGCGGGGAGCACAGATACGCAGTATTTT
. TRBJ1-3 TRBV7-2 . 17 CASSLIQGSPSGNTIYF TGTGCCAGCAGCTTAATTCAGGGGAGCCCCTCTGGAAACACCATATATTTT
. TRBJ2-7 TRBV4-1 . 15 CASSQGRGSAYEQYF TGCGCCAGCAGCCAAGGTAGGGGGTCCGCCTACGAGCAGTACTTC
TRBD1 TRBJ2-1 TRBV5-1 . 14 CASSFGTGGYEQFF TGCGCCAGCAGCTTTGGGACAGGAGGATATGAGCAGTTCTTC
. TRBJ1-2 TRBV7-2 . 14 CASSFRTGDYGYTF TGTGCCAGCAGCTTCAGAACCGGGGACTATGGCTACACCTTC
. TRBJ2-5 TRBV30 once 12 CAWSGITEAQYF TGTGCCTGGAGTGGGATAACGGAGGCCCAGTACTTC
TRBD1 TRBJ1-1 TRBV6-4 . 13 CASSVSRGAEAFF TGTGCCAGCAGTGTATCCAGGGGGGCTGAAGCTTTCTTT
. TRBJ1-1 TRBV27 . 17 CASSFNAGAAPSTEAFF TGTGCCAGCAGTTTTAACGCGGGGGCGGCTCCAAGCACTGAAGCTTTCTTT
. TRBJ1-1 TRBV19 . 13 CASSPHKNTEAFF TGTGCCAGTAGTCCTCACAAGAACACTGAAGCTTTCTTT
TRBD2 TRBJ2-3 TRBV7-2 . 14 CASSSWTSKDTQYF TGTGCCAGCAGCTCCTGGACTAGCAAGGATACGCAGTATTTT
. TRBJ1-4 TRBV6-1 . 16 CASSENTGRLGEKLFF TGTGCCAGCAGTGAAAATACAGGGCGGTTGGGTGAAAAACTGTTTTTT
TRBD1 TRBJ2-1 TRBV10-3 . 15 CAIRATGGTYNEQFF TGTGCCATCAGGGCCACAGGGGGGACGTACAATGAGCAGTTCTTC
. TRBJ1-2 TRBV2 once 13 CASSSSRRDGYTF TGTGCCAGCAGTTCCTCCCGTCGCGATGGCTACACCTTC
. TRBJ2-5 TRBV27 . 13 CASTRRAGETQYF TGTGCCAGCACCAGGAGGGCCGGGGAGACCCAGTACTTC
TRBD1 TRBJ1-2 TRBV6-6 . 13 CASSPPGQGGYTF TGTGCCAGCAGCCCACCGGGACAGGGAGGCTACACCTTC
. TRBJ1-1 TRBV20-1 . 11 CSTTQATEAFF TGCAGTACTACGCAGGCGACTGAAGCTTTCTTT
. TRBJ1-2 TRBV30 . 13 CAWTGLGGYGYTF TGTGCCTGGACCGGGTTGGGGGGCTATGGCTACACCTTC
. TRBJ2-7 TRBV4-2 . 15 CASSQDTDFDYEQYF TGTGCCAGCAGCCAAGATACGGACTTTGACTACGAGCAGTACTTC
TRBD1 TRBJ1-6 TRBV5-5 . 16 CASSQRGGWENSPLHF TGTGCCAGCAGCCAAAGAGGGGGCTGGGAGAATTCACCCCTCCACTTT
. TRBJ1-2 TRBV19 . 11 CASSVLNGYTF TGTGCCAGTTCGGTCCTAAATGGCTACACCTTC
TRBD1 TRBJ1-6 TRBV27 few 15 CASSSRDRPNSPLHF TGTGCCAGCAGTAGCCGGGACAGACCTAATTCACCCCTCCACTTT
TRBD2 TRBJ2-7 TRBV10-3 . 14 CASSNSGGTYEQYF TGTGCCAGTTCAAATAGCGGGGGGACCTACGAGCAGTACTTC
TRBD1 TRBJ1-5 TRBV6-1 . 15 CASSPPGGGNQPQHF TGTGCCAGCAGTCCTCCAGGGGGTGGGAATCAGCCCCAGCATTTT
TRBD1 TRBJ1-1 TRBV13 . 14 CASRETGVGTEAFF TGTGCCAGCAGGGAAACAGGGGTGGGTACTGAAGCTTTCTTT